One T cell receptor (beta chain) is described in this entry. CDR1 is MDHEN and CDR2 is SYDVKM in the germline V gene. The trim removed 5 bases at V and 2 bases at J, leaving 14 bases unmatched. This CDR3 has 17 amino acids. Repertoires were generated with immunoSEQ multiplex PCR, while TCRdb's copy carries only in-frame clones and drops some. This sample yields 30,000 to 40,000 clones, of which approximately 79% are seen a single time; approximately 20% belongs to the top ten. The sample belongs to a study of blood T cell repertoires in COVID-19. The V gene is TRBV28, the J gene TRBJ1-1; 7 bases fit TRBD1. Sequencing used peripheral blood. The receptor comes from a man between 65 and 80 years old with acute or convalescent COVID-19. For the CDR3, the DNA is TGTGCCAGCAGTCCGGGGGCGAGGGGGCTGGGAAACACTGAAGCTTTCTTT. The encoded protein is CASSPGARGLGNTEAFF.